A single sample is the source of the 26 T cell receptor beta chains below, sequenced in a study of blood T cell repertoires in COVID-19. TCRdb's table, derived via immunoSEQ multiplex PCR, lists solely in-frame clones and lacks some. Of 150,000 or so clones detected, about 73% appear once; the ten largest clones hold roughly 1.5%. The sequenced sample consisted of peripheral blood. The receptor set was obtained from an elderly man with acute or convalescent COVID-19.

The V and J genes are TRBV29-1 and TRBJ2-3; D perhaps matches TRBD1 (6 bases). The CDR3 is 15 amino acids. Trimming removed 1 base at V and 2 bases at J, with 13 bases between. Germline V gene sequence: CDR1 SQVTM, CDR2 ANQGSEA. The CDR3 loop is CSVEGRTEDTDTQYF. The CDR3 region has the DNA TGCAGCGTTGAAGGCCGGACAGAAGACACAGATACGCAGTATTTT.

The chain employs TRBV7-2 and TRBJ2-2, with 8 nucleotides matching TRBD1. The V gene end was trimmed by 5 bases and the J gene end by 6 bases; junction bases not matched to a gene: 5. This CDR3 contains 14 residues. Looked up from germline, CDR1 is SGHTA and CDR2 is FQGNSA. The chain's CDR3 is CASSQDRASGELFF. In DNA, the CDR3 is TGTGCCAGCAGCCAGGACAGGGCTTCCGGGGAGCTGTTTTTT.

The chain is built from TRBV6-5 and TRBJ2-3, with 13 nucleotides matching TRBD2. The CDR3 extends over 16 amino acids. V was pared by 2 bases and J by 8 bases, with 7 bases of the junction left unmatched. Germline loops: CDR1 MNHEY, CDR2 SVGAGI. This CDR3 is CASSYGTSGAPGTQYF. CDR3 coding DNA: TGTGCCAGCAGTTACGGGACTAGCGGGGCCCCGGGTACGCAGTATTTT.

The V gene is TRBV2, the J gene TRBJ1-2; TRBD1 agrees at 8 bases. The germline V gene encodes CDR1 SNHLY and CDR2 FYNNEI. The CDR3 runs 13 residues. V was pared by 5 bases and J by 5 bases, with 4 bases of the junction left unmatched. This CDR3 is CASSIQGGYGYTF. Written as DNA, the CDR3 is TGTGCCAGCAGTATACAGGGGGGGTATGGCTACACCTTC. Full variable domain (outside the CDR3, taken from reference TRBV2 and TRBJ1-2): EPEVTQTPSHQVTQMGQEVILRCVPISNHLYFYWYRQILGQKVEFLVSFYNNEISEKSEIFDDQFSVERPDGSNFTLKIRSTKLEDSAMYFCASSIQGGYGYTFGSGTRLTVV.

The chain links TRBV5-4 to TRBJ2-5; 7 bases align to TRBD1. This CDR3 region has 15 residues. Germline values: CDR1 SGHNT, CDR2 YYREEE (reference sequence). The V and J ends lost 4 bases and 2 bases, in that order; junction bases with no gene match: 8. This CDR3 is CASSGRDSAQETQYF. The CDR3 region has the DNA TGTGCCAGCAGCGGCCGGGACAGCGCGCAAGAGACCCAGTACTTC.

The V gene is TRBV18, the J gene TRBJ2-5; D possibly corresponds to TRBD1 (6 bases). V lost 6 bases and J 1 base, leaving 15 bases between the germline ends. The CDR3 spans 15 residues. CDR1 KGHSH and CDR2 LQKENI come from the germline V gene. The chain's CDR3 is CASSPRPRGQETQYF. Written as DNA, the CDR3 is TGTGCCAGCTCCCCTCGGCCCAGGGGCCAAGAGACCCAGTACTTC.

This chain connects TRBV6-1 to TRBJ1-1; a possible D gene is TRBD1 (5 bases). CDR1 and CDR2 from the germline V gene are MNHNS and SASEGT. Trimming pared 2 bases from V and 4 bases from J, leaving 11 bases between. This CDR3 is built from 14 residues. As DNA, the CDR3 is TGTGCCAGCAGTGAATCGGGGGGAGCCACTGAAGCTTTCTTT. Protein: CASSESGGATEAFF.

In its sample, this clone was seen once. The chain links TRBV11-3 to TRBJ2-5; a weak D match, TRBD2 (5 bases). Trimming stripped 1 base from V and 3 bases from J, with 15 bases between. Germline CDR1 is SGHNT and CDR2 is YENEEA. The CDR3 contains 16 residues. The CDR3 bases are TGTGCCAGCAGCTTAGGGCTCCGTCCGGAGGAAGAGACCCAGTACTTC. Its translation is CASSLGLRPEEETQYF.

The rearrangement uses TRBV28 and TRBJ2-5; TRBD2 matches at 10 bases. The trim removed 6 bases at V and 6 bases at J, leaving 7 bases unmatched. The CDR3 covers 14 residues. CDR1 is MDHEN and CDR2 is SYDVKM in the germline V gene. The CDR3 DNA reads as TGTGCCAGCAGCCGAGCGGGGGGGAGTCAGACCCAGTACTTC. Translating gives CASSRAGGSQTQYF.

The CDR3 is CASSIRTGISPLHF. The CDR3, as DNA: TGTGCCAGCAGTATACGGACAGGGATATCACCCCTCCACTTT. This chain joins TRBV27 and TRBJ1-6, with 8 positions matching TRBD1. V shed 5 bases, J shed 10 bases, and the junction held 7 bases outside the gene matches. This CDR3 comprises 14 residues. In germline, CDR1 is MNHEY, CDR2 SMNVEV (reference sequence).

This clone was detected only once. This sequence joins TRBV7-2 and TRBJ2-7, with 7 positions matching TRBD1. Trimming removed 4 bases from V and 2 bases from J; junction bases left unmatched: 8. Per the germline V gene, CDR1 is SGHTA and CDR2 is FQGNSA. The CDR3 loop spans 15 amino acids. The chain's CDR3 is CASSSAGTVTYEQYF. CDR3 coding DNA: TGTGCCAGCAGCTCCGCCGGGACAGTTACCTACGAGCAGTACTTC.

CDR3 coding DNA: TGTGCCAGTAGTATTAACGCGGCAACTGAAGCTTTCTTT. Translated, it gives CASSINAATEAFF. The chain is built from TRBV19 and TRBJ1-1, with unresolved D. Between the trimmed V and J ends, which lost 3 bases and 5 bases, there was a span of 10 bases. The CDR3 has 13 amino acids. Germline V gene data show CDR1 as LNHDA and CDR2 as SQIVND (reference sequence).

The chain carries TRBV18 and TRBJ1-4; TRBD1 might be the D (6 bases). Germline CDR1 KGHSH, CDR2 LQKENI. The V end was cut by 3 bases, the J end by 8 bases, with 16 bases between. The CDR3 has 15 amino acids. Here the CDR3 reads CASSPTLGGDEKLFF. As DNA, the CDR3 is TGTGCCAGCTCACCCACGCTAGGGGGAGACGAAAAACTGTTTTTT.

The gene calls are TRBV5-6 and TRBJ2-1; no reliable D call. Deletions cut 2 bases from V and 2 bases from J, with 11 bases between. Germline V gene sequence: CDR1 SGHDT, CDR2 YYEEEE. The CDR3 runs to 15 residues. Here the CDR3 reads CASSFRGVTYNEQFF. CDR3 bases: TGTGCCAGCAGCTTCAGAGGCGTCACCTACAATGAGCAGTTCTTC.

The chain carries TRBV18 and TRBJ1-1; D possibly corresponds to TRBD1 (6 bases). V was cut by 1 base and J by 1 base, with 16 bases left in between. The CDR3 has 17 amino acids. Germline V gene data show CDR1 as KGHSH and CDR2 as LQKENI. The CDR3 DNA reads TGTGCCAGCTCACCACAATGGGGGCGGGCGAGGAACACTGAAGCTTTCTTT. Its translation is CASSPQWGRARNTEAFF.

The V gene is TRBV6-5, the J gene TRBJ2-1; a weak D match, TRBD2 (5 bases). CDR1 is MNHEY and CDR2 is SVGAGI in the germline V gene. Trimming shortened V by 2 bases and J by 0 bases, and 8 bases separated the two germline ends. The CDR3 covers 15 residues. The CDR3 DNA is TGTGCCAGCAGTTACAGAGGGAGCTCCTACAATGAGCAGTTCTTC. This translates into CASSYRGSSYNEQFF.

This clone was recorded only once. This chain uses TRBV27 with TRBJ2-7; 9 bases are shared with TRBD1. The CDR3 extends over 15 amino acids. Losses at the gene ends were 5 bases for V and 3 bases for J; bases not matched to a gene: 8. Germline V gene data show CDR1 as MNHEY and CDR2 as SMNVEV (reference sequence). CDR3 in amino acids: CASSKQGARDYEQYF. The CDR3 DNA sequence: TGTGCCAGCAGTAAACAGGGGGCCAGGGACTACGAGCAGTACTTC.

This clone was picked up many times. The chain combines TRBV5-1 with TRBJ1-5; D gene unclear. Germline V gene sequence: CDR1 SGHRS, CDR2 YFSETQ. With 3 bases removed from V and 7 bases from J, the gap between germline ends came to 17 bases. The CDR3 runs 15 residues. CDR3 region: CASSSDGLGGQPQHF. CDR3 sequence (DNA): TGCGCCAGCAGCTCCGACGGCCTCGGAGGGCAGCCCCAGCATTTT.

This rearrangement joins TRBV5-4 to TRBJ1-2, with 9 bases fitting TRBD1. The trim removed 3 bases at V and 5 bases at J, leaving 11 bases unmatched. Germline V gene lookup returns CDR1 SGHNT and CDR2 YYREEE (reference sequence). The CDR3 has 16 amino acids. This chain's CDR3 is CASSSRGGDREYGYTF. Here the CDR3 DNA reads TGTGCCAGCAGCTCACGGGGAGGGGACAGGGAATATGGCTACACCTTC.

This chain uses TRBV6-2 or TRBV6-3 with TRBJ2-1; TRBD1 matches 8 bases. J lost 8 bases, V lost 5 bases, and 11 bases had no gene match. The CDR3 spans 15 residues. CDR1 is MNHEY, CDR2 SVGEGT, per germline. CDR3 in amino acids: CASSTRQGSGDEQFF. The CDR3 DNA reads TGTGCCAGCAGTACGCGACAGGGGTCGGGGGATGAGCAGTTCTTC.

The chain is built from TRBV5-1 and TRBJ1-3; 9 nucleotides align to TRBD1. The CDR3 consists of 13 residues. Germline CDR1 SGHRS, CDR2 YFSETQ. With 4 bases clipped from V and 7 bases from J, the junction kept 3 bases outside the gene matches. The CDR3 region is CASSTGQGNTIYF. The CDR3 DNA follows: TGCGCCAGCAGCACCGGACAGGGGAACACCATATATTTT.

The chain combines TRBV15 with TRBJ2-2; TRBD1 agrees at 10 bases. Germline V CDR1 and CDR2: LNHNV, YYDKDF (reference sequence). V was pared by 1 base and J by 6 bases, with 5 bases of the junction left unmatched. The CDR3 is 16 amino acids. The CDR3 DNA is TGTGCCACCAGCAGAGGCGGGACAGGGGAAGCCGGGGAGCTGTTTTTT. Its protein product is CATSRGGTGEAGELFF. Combining the CDR3 with reference TRBV15 and TRBJ2-2 gives the whole variable domain DAMVIQNPRYQVTQFGKPVTLSCSQTLNHNVMYWYQQKSSQAPKLLFHYYDKDFNNEADTPDNFQSRRPNTSFCFLDIRSPGLGDTAMYLCATSRGGTGEAGELFFGEGSRLTVL.

The chain joins TRBV6-5 to TRBJ1-1, with TRBD1 matching 9 bases. Germline CDR1 is MNHEY and CDR2 is SVGAGI. Trimming cost V 4 bases and J 6 bases; bases outside gene matches: 9. The CDR3 contains 15 residues. CDR3 loop: CASSSTQGAWAEAFF. The CDR3 bases are TGTGCCAGCAGTTCCACACAGGGGGCTTGGGCTGAAGCTTTCTTT.

The genes are TRBV19 and TRBJ1-3; possibly TRBD1 for D (6 bases). Trimming left V 4 bases short and J 2 bases short, with 18 bases between. Germline V gives CDR1 LNHDA, CDR2 SQIVND (reference sequence). The CDR3 spans 17 residues. CDR3 coding DNA: TGTGCCAGTAGTACCTACGCACAGGGCACGACTGGAAACACCATATATTTT. It translates to CASSTYAQGTTGNTIYF.

There are many counts of this clone. The rearrangement uses TRBV28 and TRBJ1-2; maybe TRBD1 (5 bases). In germline, CDR1 is MDHEN, CDR2 SYDVKM. V shed 5 bases and J shed 5 bases, with 15 bases lying between them. This CDR3 has 14 residues. The CDR3 is CASSPPAGRYGYTF. DNA for the CDR3: TGTGCCAGCAGTCCTCCCGCAGGGAGGTATGGCTACACCTTC.

This clone occurred a few times. The chain has TRBV5-1 and TRBJ2-3; perhaps TRBD2 as D (6 bases). V shed 5 bases and J shed 6 bases, with 28 bases lying between them. The CDR3 has 18 amino acids. Germline CDR1 is SGHRS and CDR2 is YFSETQ. As DNA, the CDR3 is TGCGCCAGCAGTCCATCGGGAGCAACCCCCCTAGGTGTGGATACGCAGTATTTT. This translates into CASSPSGATPLGVDTQYF.